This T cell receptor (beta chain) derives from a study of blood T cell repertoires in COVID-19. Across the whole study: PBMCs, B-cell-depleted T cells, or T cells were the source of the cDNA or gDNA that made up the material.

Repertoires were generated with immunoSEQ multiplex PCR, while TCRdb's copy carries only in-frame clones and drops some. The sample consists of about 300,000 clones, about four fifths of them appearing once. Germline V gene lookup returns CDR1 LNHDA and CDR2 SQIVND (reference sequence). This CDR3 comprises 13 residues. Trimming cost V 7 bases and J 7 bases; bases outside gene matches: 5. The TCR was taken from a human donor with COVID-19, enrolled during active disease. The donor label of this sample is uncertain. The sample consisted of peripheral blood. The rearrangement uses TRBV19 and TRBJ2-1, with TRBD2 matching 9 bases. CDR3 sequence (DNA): TGTGCCAGTATGAGGACTAGCGTAAATGAGCAGTTCTTC. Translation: CASMRTSVNEQFF.